This T cell receptor (beta chain) came from a study of T cells in Graves' hyperthyroidism and ophthalmopathy. Source material for PBMCs was over 7.5 ml fresh peripheral blood. Amplification of TCR beta CDR3 regions used RNA as the template. The primer set for the first-round RT-PCR of the TCR CDR3 was HTBI. TCRdb reanalysed the multiplex PCR reads using MiXCR and keeps one entry per CDR3 protein. The top ten clones hold around 3.6% of a sample with a few hundred thousand distinct CDR3 sequences, about 20% of them seen once. Material for sequencing was blood. This TCR derives from a woman under 30 with Graves' hyperthyroidism.

As DNA, the CDR3 is TGTGCCAGCAGCCCACTTCAGGGAGGACTAACTTATGGCTACACCTTC. It is translated as CASSPLQGGLTYGYTF. V and J are TRBV11-2 and TRBJ1-2; TRBD1 might be the D (5 bases). This CDR3 contains 16 residues. The V end was cut by 5 bases, the J end by 5 bases, with 21 bases between. CDR1 is SGHAT and CDR2 is FQNNGV in the germline V gene. Drawing the rest from reference TRBV11-2 and TRBJ1-2, the complete variable domain is EAGVAQSPRYKIIEKRQSVAFWCNPISGHATLYWYQQILGQGPKLLIQFQNNGVVDDSQLPKDRFSAERLKGVDSTLKIQPAKLEDSAVYLCASSPLQGGLTYGYTFGSGTRLTVV.